This TCR beta chain was sequenced in a study of cytomegalovirus exposure and HLA in healthy donors. Primers included in the PCR were 60 Vbeta and 13 Jbeta primers. Clones were read by immunoSEQ multiplex PCR, and TCRdb kept only the in-frame ones, dropping some. Of roughly 120,000 clones in the sample, over 60% were seen once. For this clone: The antigen remains undetermined.

Whole-study results and caveats: It was in a later analysis that TCR association rates were seen to vary by HLA locus, highest for DRB1 and lowest for HLA-C. Later on, a genetic analysis was performed. It linked a missense variant in DCLRE1C with V- and J-gene trimming of TCR beta.

The origin of this receptor is a man younger than 45 in good health and CMV-seropositive. Sequencing was done on a sample of PBMCs.

Here the CDR3 DNA reads TGCGCCAGCAGCCAAGACAACCGCGGTTCCGGCGGTGAGCAGTTCTTC. Translating it yields CASSQDNRGSGGEQFF. The gene calls are TRBV4-3 and TRBJ2-1; D is unclear. The germline gives CDR1 LGHNA, CDR2 YSLEER. V was shortened by 0 bases and J by 9 bases, with 18 bases between the two germline ends. This CDR3 comprises 16 residues.